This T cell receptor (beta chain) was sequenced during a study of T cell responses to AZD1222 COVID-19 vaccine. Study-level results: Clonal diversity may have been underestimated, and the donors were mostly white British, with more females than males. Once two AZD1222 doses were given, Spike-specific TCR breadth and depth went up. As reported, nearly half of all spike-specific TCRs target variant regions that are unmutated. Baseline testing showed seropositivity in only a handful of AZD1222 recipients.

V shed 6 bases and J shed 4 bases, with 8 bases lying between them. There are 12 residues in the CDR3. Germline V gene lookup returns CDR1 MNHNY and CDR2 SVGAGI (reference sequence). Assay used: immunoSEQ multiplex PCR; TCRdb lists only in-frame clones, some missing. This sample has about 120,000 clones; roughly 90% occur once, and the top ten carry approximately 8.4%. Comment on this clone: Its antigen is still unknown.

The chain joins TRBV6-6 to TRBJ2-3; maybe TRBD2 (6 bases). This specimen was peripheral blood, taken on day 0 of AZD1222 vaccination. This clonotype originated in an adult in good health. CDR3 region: CASSRGADTQYF. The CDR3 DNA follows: TGTGCCAGCAGCCGCGGGGCAGATACGCAGTATTTT.